These 23 T cell receptor beta chains share one sample of origin, sequenced in a study of T-cell memory formation after mild COVID-19. Via MiXCR, TCRdb re-called the 5' RACE reads, giving one row per CDR3 protein. The sample yields hundreds of thousands of distinct CDR3 sequences, around 15% seen once. Source material: PBMCs or a T cell subset sorted from them (not recorded which). The receptors here all came from a man aged 18 to 35 who had mild COVID-19 (a few samples of this study predate the infection). Cell type and time point are not known.

This clonotype showed up just a few times. The chain links TRBV29-1 to TRBJ1-2, with no clear D. CDR1 SQVTM and CDR2 ANQGSEA come from the germline V gene. With 6 bases removed from V and 1 base from J, the gap between germline ends came to 6 bases. CDR3 length equals 11 residues. In nucleotides, the CDR3 is TGCAGCGTGGTAGTTAACTATGGCTACACCTTC. This translates into CSVVVNYGYTF.

At least ten counts were recorded for this clonotype. This chain uses TRBV18 with TRBJ2-5; no firm D call. CDR3 length: 13 amino acids. The ends were cut back, 1 base at V and 4 bases at J, with 7 bases in the middle. Germline loops: CDR1 KGHSH, CDR2 LQKENI. The CDR3, as DNA: TGTGCCAGCTCACCACGGGCACGAGAGACCCAGTACTTC. Translated, it gives CASSPRARETQYF.

This chain joins TRBV6-2 or TRBV6-3 and TRBJ2-7; TRBD1 aligns across 7 bases. The CDR3 length is 14 residues. CDR1 and CDR2 from the germline V gene are MNHEY and SVGEGT. The junction had 6 bases not matched to a gene; V was cut back by 4 bases and J by 3 bases. The CDR3 coding sequence is TGTGCCAGCAGTTTCATTGGACAGGACTACGAGCAGTACTTC. It yields the protein CASSFIGQDYEQYF.

This rearrangement joins TRBV2 to TRBJ2-1; 9 bases are shared with TRBD1. This CDR3 has 14 amino acids. The V gene end was trimmed by 7 bases and the J gene end by 3 bases; junction bases not matched to a gene: 4. The germline CDR1 and CDR2 sequences are SNHLY and FYNNEI. In DNA, the CDR3 is TGTGCCAGCACCGGGACAGGGATCTACAATGAGCAGTTCTTC. Protein: CASTGTGIYNEQFF. Variable domain in full (rest from reference TRBV2 and TRBJ2-1): EPEVTQTPSHQVTQMGQEVILRCVPISNHLYFYWYRQILGQKVEFLVSFYNNEISEKSEIFDDQFSVERPDGSNFTLKIRSTKLEDSAMYFCASTGTGIYNEQFFGPGTRLTVL.

The chain recombines TRBV29-1 with TRBJ1-1; D not resolved. Germline values: CDR1 SQVTM, CDR2 ANQGSEA. The CDR3 consists of 12 residues. Trimming cost V 5 bases and J 3 bases, with 10 bases left between them. CDR3 DNA sequence: TGCAGCGTTCAGACCTGGGACACTGAAGCTTTCTTT. This translates into CSVQTWDTEAFF.

This clonotype appeared many times. The rearrangement links TRBV5-1 to TRBJ2-3, with D possibly TRBD2 on 7 matching bases. This CDR3 has 14 residues. V lost 4 bases, J lost 4 bases, and 13 bases lay in between. The germline gives CDR1 SGHRS, CDR2 YFSETQ. CDR3 coding DNA: TGCGCCAGCAGCATGGGGGGGCCGGCAGATACGCAGTATTTT. It encodes CASSMGGPADTQYF.

The genes are TRBV7-9 and TRBJ2-5; 9 positions match TRBD1. V shed 5 bases and J 5 bases; nucleotides not matched to a gene: 12. Germline assignment: CDR1 SEHNR and CDR2 FQNEAQ (reference sequence). CDR3 length: 16 residues. The CDR3 reads CASSPQTGGFGETQYF. For the CDR3, the DNA is TGTGCCAGCAGCCCGCAGACAGGGGGGTTTGGGGAGACCCAGTACTTC.

V and J are TRBV4-1 and TRBJ1-2; 8 bases are a match to TRBD1. Trimming at V came to 3 bases and at J to 8 bases, leaving 8 bases not matched to a gene. CDR3 length equals 14 residues. Germline V gives CDR1 MGHRA, CDR2 YSYEKL. CDR3 in DNA: TGCGCCAGCAGCCACCCCGGGACAGGCGGAGGCTACACCTTC. Protein: CASSHPGTGGGYTF.

CDR3 region: CASSLVREANEQFF. In DNA form, the CDR3 reads TGTGCCAGCAGCTTGGTCAGGGAAGCCAATGAGCAGTTCTTC. The chain couples TRBV5-5 to TRBJ2-1; a weak D match, TRBD1 (5 bases). The V and J ends lost 0 bases and 6 bases respectively, with 10 bases between them. This CDR3 is 14 amino acids long. Germline-derived CDR1 and CDR2 are SGHKS and YYEKEE (reference sequence).

This sequence joins TRBV9 and TRBJ1-4; D is possibly TRBD1 (5 bases). CDR1 and CDR2 (germline): SGDLS, YYNGEE. The CDR3 consists of 15 residues. Trimming took 0 bases from V and 8 from J, leaving 14 bases between them. The CDR3 protein is CASSVATGLEEKLFF. Written as DNA, the CDR3 is TGTGCCAGCAGCGTAGCTACGGGGCTCGAGGAAAAACTGTTTTTT.

This clonotype was seen a few times. This chain connects TRBV7-9 to TRBJ2-5; no reliable D call. From germline, CDR1 is SEHNR and CDR2 FQNEAQ (reference sequence). The CDR3 is 13 residues long. V lost 7 bases, J lost 1 base, and 10 bases lay in between. CDR3 nucleotide sequence: TGTGCCAGCACCCGAGCGAGCCAAGAGACCCAGTACTTC. Protein: CASTRASQETQYF.

This clonotype was counted only a few times. The V call is TRBV25-1, the J call TRBJ2-5; a possible D gene is TRBD2 (7 bases). CDR1 is MGHDK, CDR2 SYGVNS, per germline. This CDR3 has 14 amino acids. V gave up 2 bases and J gave up 5 bases, with 12 bases separating them. The CDR3 spells CASSEEGGRETQYF. The DNA for the CDR3 is TGTGCCAGCAGTGAAGAGGGGGGGCGGGAGACCCAGTACTTC.

The chain employs TRBV5-1 and TRBJ2-5; weak D call: TRBD2 (6 bases). Trimming stripped 4 bases from V and 3 bases from J, with 16 bases between. This CDR3 comprises 15 residues. From germline, CDR1 is SGHRS and CDR2 YFSETQ. CDR3 sequence (DNA): TGCGCCAGCAGCAAATCTAGGGGCGGGAAAGAGACCCAGTACTTC. It translates to CASSKSRGGKETQYF.

This clonotype was picked up a small number of times. This chain uses TRBV5-1 with TRBJ2-3; 8 bases map to TRBD2. The V segment lost 4 bases and the J segment 3 bases; nucleotides outside the gene matches: 7. Per germline, CDR1 SGHRS and CDR2 YFSETQ. The CDR3 sequence is 15 residues long. The CDR3 region is CASSITGLGTDTQYF. In nucleotides, the CDR3 is TGCGCCAGCAGCATCACGGGACTAGGTACAGATACGCAGTATTTT.

CDR3 sequence: CSVGGGPPYNEQFF. For the CDR3, the DNA is TGCAGCGTTGGAGGCGGGCCCCCCTACAATGAGCAGTTCTTC. This chain connects TRBV29-1 to TRBJ2-1, with D perhaps matching TRBD2 (5 bases). Germline V gene data show CDR1 as SQVTM and CDR2 as ANQGSEA. There are 14 residues in the CDR3. V was cut by 4 bases and J by 2 bases, with 12 bases left in between.

A few counts support this clonotype. This chain links TRBV7-9 with TRBJ2-1; 11 bases align to TRBD1. V lost 4 bases and J lost 3; bases outside the gene matches: 8. The CDR3 consists of 17 residues. The V gene's germline CDR1 is SEHNR and CDR2 FQNEAQ (reference sequence). CDR3 sequence reads: CASSSSRTGGHYNEQFF. Written as DNA, the CDR3 is TGTGCCAGCAGCTCCAGTCGGACAGGGGGCCACTACAATGAGCAGTTCTTC. Supplemented by reference TRBV7-9 and TRBJ2-1, the full variable domain reads DTGVSQNPRHKITKRGQNVTFRCDPISEHNRLYWYRQTLGQGPEFLTYFQNEAQLEKSRLLSDRFSAERPKGSFSTLEIQRTEQGDSAMYLCASSSSRTGGHYNEQFFGPGTRLTVL.

The rearrangement links TRBV5-1 to TRBJ2-1, with 8 bases aligning to TRBD1. V gave up 4 bases and J gave up 12 bases; unmatched junction bases: 12. CDR3 length equals 14 residues. CDR1 is SGHRS and CDR2 is YFSETQ in the germline V gene. The CDR3 sequence: CASSAADRVRGQFF. CDR3 nucleotides: TGCGCCAGCAGCGCCGCGGACAGGGTAAGGGGGCAGTTCTTC.

This clonotype was picked up a small number of times. The chain has TRBV18 and TRBJ2-7, with a possible D match to TRBD2 (5 bases). Germline V gene data show CDR1 as KGHSH and CDR2 as LQKENI. V lost 6 bases to trimming and J lost 7 bases, with 10 bases between them. The CDR3 sequence is 11 residues long. The CDR3 DNA follows: TGTGCCAGCTCCCCCGGCGGGGAGCAGTACGTC. Protein sequence: CASSPGGEQYV.

This clonotype was counted between two and nine times. V gene TRBV4-1 combines with J gene TRBJ1-2; D perhaps matches TRBD1 (5 bases). There are 12 residues in the CDR3. Trimming removed 3 bases at V and 5 bases at J, with 7 bases between. CDR1 and CDR2 (germline): MGHRA, YSYEKL. CDR3 nucleotides: TGCGCCAGCAGCCATGAGGGGTATGGCTACACCTTC. Translated, it gives CASSHEGYGYTF.

V gene TRBV7-8 combines with J gene TRBJ1-3; D is perhaps TRBD1 (5 bases). The CDR3 runs 16 residues. Germline CDR1 and CDR2: SGHVS and FQNEAQ. V shed 5 bases and J shed 0 bases, with 14 bases lying between them. The CDR3 DNA is TGTGCCAGCAGCCCAGCGACAGCCAGCTCTGGAAACACCATATATTTT. Its protein is CASSPATASSGNTIYF.

This clonotype was seen more than once but under ten times. The V call is TRBV2, the J call TRBJ2-2; 8 bases are a match to TRBD2. V lost 6 bases and J lost 6; bases outside the gene matches: 9. In germline, CDR1 is SNHLY, CDR2 FYNNEI. The CDR3 has 15 residues. The CDR3, as DNA: TGTGCCAGCAGGTTCCTAGCGGGCAGGGCCGGGGAGCTGTTTTTT. It translates to CASRFLAGRAGELFF.

This chain uses TRBV7-2 with TRBJ1-1; maybe TRBD1 (5 bases). Germline CDR1 is SGHTA and CDR2 is FQGNSA. Between the trimmed V and J ends, which lost 1 base and 4 bases, there was a span of 13 bases. The CDR3 is made up of 15 amino acids. This chain's CDR3 is CASSLVAGLGTEAFF. CDR3 nucleotide sequence: TGTGCCAGCAGCTTAGTAGCAGGGCTGGGCACTGAAGCTTTCTTT.

The table lists this clonotype with a few counts. The chain combines TRBV7-2 with TRBJ2-1; 8 bases line up with TRBD1. Germline assignment: CDR1 SGHTA and CDR2 FQGNSA. The CDR3 is 16 amino acids. V lost 5 bases, J lost 3 bases, and 9 bases stayed unmatched. CDR3 sequence reads: CASSTHTGGFYNEQFF. The CDR3 coding sequence is TGTGCCAGCAGCACACATACAGGGGGATTCTACAATGAGCAGTTCTTC.